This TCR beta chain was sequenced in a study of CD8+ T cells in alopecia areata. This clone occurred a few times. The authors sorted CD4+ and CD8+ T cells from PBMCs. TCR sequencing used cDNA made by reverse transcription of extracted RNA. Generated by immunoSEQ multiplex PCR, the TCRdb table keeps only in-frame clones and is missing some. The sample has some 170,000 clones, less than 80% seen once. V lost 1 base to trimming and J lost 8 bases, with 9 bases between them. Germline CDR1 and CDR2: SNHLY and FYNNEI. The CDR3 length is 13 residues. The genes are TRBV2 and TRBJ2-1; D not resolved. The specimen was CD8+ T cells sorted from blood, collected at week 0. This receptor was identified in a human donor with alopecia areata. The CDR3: CASSEGVLYEQFF. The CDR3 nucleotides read TGTGCCAGCAGTGAAGGGGTGTTGTATGAGCAGTTCTTC.